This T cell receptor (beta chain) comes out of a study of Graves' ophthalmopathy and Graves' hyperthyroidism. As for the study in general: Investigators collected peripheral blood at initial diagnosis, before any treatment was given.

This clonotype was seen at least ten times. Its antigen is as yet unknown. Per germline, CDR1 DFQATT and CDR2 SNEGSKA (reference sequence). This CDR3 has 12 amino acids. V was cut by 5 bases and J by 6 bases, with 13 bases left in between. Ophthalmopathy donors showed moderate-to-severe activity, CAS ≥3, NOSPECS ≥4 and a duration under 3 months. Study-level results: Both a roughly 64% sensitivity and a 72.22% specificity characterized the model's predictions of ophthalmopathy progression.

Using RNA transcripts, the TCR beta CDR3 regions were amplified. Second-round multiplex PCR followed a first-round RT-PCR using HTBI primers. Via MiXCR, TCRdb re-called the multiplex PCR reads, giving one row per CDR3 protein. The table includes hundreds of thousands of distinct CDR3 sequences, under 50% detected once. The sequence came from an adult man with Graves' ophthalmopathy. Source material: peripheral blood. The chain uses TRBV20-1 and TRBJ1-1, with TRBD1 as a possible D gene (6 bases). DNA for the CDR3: TGCAGTGCTCTTACAGGGCGGTCTGAAGCTTTCTTT. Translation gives CSALTGRSEAFF.